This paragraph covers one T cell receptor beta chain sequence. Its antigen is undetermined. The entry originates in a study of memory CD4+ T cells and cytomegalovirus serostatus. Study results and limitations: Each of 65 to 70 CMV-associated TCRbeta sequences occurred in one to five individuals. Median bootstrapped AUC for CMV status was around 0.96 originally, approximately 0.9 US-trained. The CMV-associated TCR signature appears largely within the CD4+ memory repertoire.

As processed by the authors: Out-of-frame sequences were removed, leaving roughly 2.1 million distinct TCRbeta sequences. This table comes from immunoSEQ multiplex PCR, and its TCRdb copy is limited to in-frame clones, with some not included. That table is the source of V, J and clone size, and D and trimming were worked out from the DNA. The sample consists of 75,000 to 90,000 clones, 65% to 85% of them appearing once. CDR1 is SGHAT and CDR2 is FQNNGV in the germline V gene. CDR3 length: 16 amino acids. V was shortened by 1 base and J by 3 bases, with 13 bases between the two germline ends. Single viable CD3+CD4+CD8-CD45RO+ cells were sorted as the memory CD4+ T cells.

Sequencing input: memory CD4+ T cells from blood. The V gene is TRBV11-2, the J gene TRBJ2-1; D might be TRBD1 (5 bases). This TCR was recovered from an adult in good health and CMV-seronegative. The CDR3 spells CASSLASGLGYNEQFF. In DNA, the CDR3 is TGTGCCAGCAGCTTAGCCTCAGGGTTGGGCTACAATGAGCAGTTCTTC.